This TCR beta chain comes out of a study of regulatory T cells in long-lasting Graves disease. Study-level points and caveats: Because few samples were included, accuracy may have been lower.

Researchers made TCR beta libraries by using iRepertoire HTBI primers and running Arm-PCR on CDR3 regions. MiXCR was run by TCRdb on the multiplex PCR reads, yielding one entry per CDR3 protein. The sample yields approximately 400,000 distinct CDR3 sequences, roughly 25% seen once. Time point denoted: persistent/refractory GD, antithyroid drugs over 5 years with positive TRAb. Researchers made the TCR library from RNA that was extracted from PBMCs. This clonotype has a count of ten or more. The target antigen is unknown. Sample: peripheral blood mononuclear cells (PBMCs), taken when the disease was refractory, from a patient treated with antithyroid drugs. The TCR sequence derives from a woman aged 40 to 49 with Graves disease.

The CDR3 here is CASSYKGPSYGYTF. Here the CDR3 DNA reads TGTGCCAGCAGTTACAAGGGGCCGAGCTATGGCTACACCTTC. This rearrangement joins TRBV6-5 to TRBJ1-2; TRBD1 might be the D (5 bases). The length of the CDR3 is 14 residues. The germline gives CDR1 MNHEY, CDR2 SVGAGI. The V gene lost 2 bases and the J gene lost 4 bases, with 11 bases spanning the gap.